The 28 T cell receptor beta chains given below trace back to one sample, sequenced in a study of early T cells in non-severe SARS-CoV-2 infection. TCRdb called the 5' RACE reads again in MiXCR, with one record for every CDR3 protein. The table includes fewer than 60,000 distinct CDR3 sequences, almost 9.5% detected once. Material for sequencing was whole blood. Source of these receptors: an adult who was a healthcare worker with PCR-confirmed SARS-CoV-2 infection or an uninfected control (not recorded which).

There are many counts of this clonotype. The chain recombines TRBV5-8 with TRBJ2-1, with D unresolved. The V end was cut by 2 bases, the J end by 0 bases, with 12 bases between. CDR1 and CDR2 from the germline V gene are SGHTS and YDEGEE. The CDR3 consists of 16 residues. CDR3 bases: TGTGCCAGCAGCTTACCCCTAGAGAGCTCCTACAATGAGCAGTTCTTC. As protein: CASSLPLESSYNEQFF.

This clonotype is labeled as medium-sized. This sequence joins TRBV29-1 and TRBJ2-3; 9 positions agree with TRBD1. Germline loops: CDR1 SQVTM, CDR2 ANQGSEA. This CDR3 has 16 residues. Losses at the gene ends were 1 base for V and 4 bases for J; bases not matched to a gene: 9. The CDR3 DNA follows: TGCAGCGTTGAAGCCCAGACAGGGGGGATCGCAGATACGCAGTATTTT. Translating it yields CSVEAQTGGIADTQYF.

The gene calls are TRBV5-1 and TRBJ2-2, with TRBD2 identical over 7 bases. The V and J ends lost 0 bases and 1 base, in that order; junction bases with no gene match: 3. The length of the CDR3 is 16 residues. Germline V lookup: CDR1 SGHRS, CDR2 YFSETQ. CDR3 loop: CASSLVRGRNTGELFF. The CDR3 DNA reads TGCGCCAGCAGCTTGGTTCGCGGGAGGAACACCGGGGAGCTGTTTTTT. Drawing the rest from reference TRBV5-1 and TRBJ2-2, the complete variable domain is KAGVTQTPRYLIKTRGQQVTLSCSPISGHRSVSWYQQTPGQGLQFLFEYFSETQRNKGNFPGRFSGRQFSNSRSEMNVSTLELGDSALYLCASSLVRGRNTGELFFGEGSRLTVL.

This clonotype was picked up many times. V and J are TRBV28 and TRBJ1-4; a weak D match, TRBD1 (6 bases). There are 14 residues in the CDR3. V was pared by 7 bases and J by 7 bases, with 16 bases between. Germline V lookup: CDR1 MDHEN, CDR2 SYDVKM. The CDR3 DNA follows: TGTGCCAGCAACTCTGGGCAGGGGTTTGAAAAACTGTTTTTT. It codes for CASNSGQGFEKLFF.

The table lists this clonotype with many counts. The gene calls are TRBV6-5 and TRBJ2-4; 9 bases align to TRBD2. The CDR3 runs to 15 residues. CDR1 is MNHEY, CDR2 SVGAGI, per germline. The V gene end was trimmed by 5 bases and the J gene end by 2 bases; junction bases not matched to a gene: 4. In nucleotides, the CDR3 is TGTGCCAGCAGTCCTGCGGGAGGGACCAAAAACATTCAGTACTTC. It encodes CASSPAGGTKNIQYF.

The V and J genes are TRBV27 and TRBJ2-1; tentative D call: TRBD2 (6 bases). V was shortened by 1 base and J by 4 bases, with 17 bases between the two germline ends. This CDR3 has 17 residues. The V gene's germline CDR1 is MNHEY and CDR2 SMNVEV (reference sequence). The chain's CDR3 is CASSLLGGPAVYNEQFF. The CDR3 DNA reads as TGTGCCAGCAGTTTATTGGGGGGACCGGCCGTGTACAATGAGCAGTTCTTC.

This clonotype was detected a few times. The chain combines TRBV6-1 with TRBJ1-2; D remains ambiguous. From germline, CDR1 is MNHNS and CDR2 SASEGT. This CDR3 contains 15 residues. The V and J ends lost 1 base and 0 bases respectively, with 9 bases between them. As DNA, the CDR3 is TGTGCCAGCAGTGAAGGCGTAGGGACTAACTATGGCTACACCTTC. As protein: CASSEGVGTNYGYTF.

This clonotype showed up just a few times. The V call is TRBV28, the J call TRBJ2-7; tentative D call: TRBD1 (5 bases). Germline V CDR1 and CDR2: MDHEN, SYDVKM. V was shortened by 1 base and J by 2 bases, with 9 bases between the two germline ends. This CDR3 spans 14 amino acids. CDR3 protein: CASSLLHRTYEQYF. As DNA, the CDR3 is TGTGCCAGCAGTTTATTACACAGGACCTACGAGCAGTACTTC.

This chain connects TRBV3-1 to TRBJ2-2, with D tentatively TRBD2 (6 bases). Trimming stripped 4 bases from V and 5 bases from J, with 11 bases between. From germline, CDR1 is LGHDT and CDR2 YNNKEL (reference sequence). This CDR3 has 14 amino acids. CDR3 nucleotides: TGTGCCAGCAGCCCCGTTGGAGGGACCGGGGAGCTGTTTTTT. The encoded protein is CASSPVGGTGELFF.

This clonotype came up a few times. This chain uses TRBV14 with TRBJ1-6; unclear D gene. The germline CDR1 and CDR2 sequences are SGHDN and FVKESK. Deletions cut 0 bases from V and 9 bases from J, with 6 bases between. CDR3 length: 13 amino acids. The CDR3 DNA sequence: TGTGCCAGCAGCCAAGAAAGGTTTTCACCCCTCCACTTT. It translates to CASSQERFSPLHF. Using reference TRBV14 and TRBJ1-6 for the parts outside the CDR3, the full variable domain is EAGVTQFPSHSVIEKGQTVTLRCDPISGHDNLYWYRRVMGKEIKFLLHFVKESKQDESGMPNNRFLAERTGGTYSTLKVQPAELEDSGVYFCASSQERFSPLHFGNGTRLTVT.

The chain has TRBV21-1 and TRBJ1-3. TRBV21-1 is a documented pseudogene. CDR3 length: 16 residues. CDR3: CASSTRLLYSGNTIYF. For the CDR3, the DNA is TGTGCCAGCAGCACCAGACTGCTTTACTCTGGAAACACCATATATTTT.

The table lists this clonotype with a few counts. The rearrangement uses TRBV29-1 and TRBJ1-3; D is uncertain. The CDR3 is 11 residues long. V dropped 3 bases and J dropped 4 bases, with 4 bases sitting between them. The germline V gene encodes CDR1 SQVTM and CDR2 ANQGSEA. CDR3 bases: TGCAGCGTTGATGTCGGAAACACCATATATTTT. Translation: CSVDVGNTIYF.

This clonotype was recorded a few times. This chain uses TRBV20-1 with TRBJ1-5; a possible D gene is TRBD1 (5 bases). V was trimmed by 0 bases and J by 8 bases, leaving 8 bases between them. Germline loops: CDR1 DFQATT, CDR2 SNEGSKA (reference sequence). The CDR3 is made up of 12 amino acids. The CDR3: CSARDQGEPQHF. The DNA for the CDR3 is TGCAGTGCTAGAGATCAGGGAGAGCCCCAGCATTTT.

This clonotype was picked up many times. The chain uses TRBV29-1 and TRBJ1-1, with TRBD1 matching over 8 bases. The CDR3 has 18 residues. Per germline, CDR1 SQVTM and CDR2 ANQGSEA. With V trimmed by 4 bases and J by 4 bases, 20 bases remained unmatched. CDR3 region: CSVVVWRTGTVGGTEAFF. For the CDR3, the DNA is TGCAGCGTTGTCGTTTGGCGGACAGGGACTGTGGGGGGCACTGAAGCTTTCTTT.

The chain employs TRBV24-1 and TRBJ2-1; 10 bases are shared with TRBD2. The CDR3 has 17 residues. Trimming took 4 bases from V and 4 from J; bases not matched to a gene: 9. Germline V gene data show CDR1 as KGHDR and CDR2 as SFDVKD. CDR3 DNA sequence: TGTGCCACCAGTGAGACTCCTAGCGGGAGTCGGTACAATGAGCAGTTCTTC. It encodes CATSETPSGSRYNEQFF.

This clonotype came up many times. The chain carries TRBV11-2 and TRBJ2-7; 7 bases align to TRBD1. V was pared by 5 bases and J by 4 bases, with 14 bases of the junction left unmatched. CDR1 and CDR2 from the germline V gene are SGHAT and FQNNGV. CDR3 length: 16 residues. The CDR3, as DNA: TGTGCCAGCAGCACTGCGGGTACAGGGGATAGGTACGAGCAGTACTTC. Translating it yields CASSTAGTGDRYEQYF.

This clonotype came up a few times. This rearrangement joins TRBV24-1 to TRBJ1-5, with 7 bases aligning to TRBD1. Germline V gene lookup returns CDR1 KGHDR and CDR2 SFDVKD. After removal of 9 bases from V and 7 bases from J, the junction contained 11 bases not matched to a gene. The CDR3 has 14 residues. The DNA of the CDR3 is TGTGCCACCGGGCGGGGGACAGCAAACCAGCCCCAGCATTTT. As protein: CATGRGTANQPQHF.

The J gene is TRBJ1-5, the V gene TRBV6-6; D not resolved. Germline loops: CDR1 MNHNY, CDR2 SVGAGI (reference sequence). This CDR3 contains 16 residues. Trimming pared 5 bases from V and 4 bases from J, leaving 18 bases between. This chain's CDR3 is CASSRAQLGSNQPQHF. The CDR3 region has the DNA TGTGCCAGCAGTCGTGCCCAGCTCGGTTCGAATCAGCCCCAGCATTTT.

In this sample, this clonotype turned up many times. The V call is TRBV29-1, the J call TRBJ1-4; D uncertain. The germline V and J ends were trimmed by 1 base and 15 bases, with 12 bases remaining between them. CDR3 length: 11 residues. CDR1 and CDR2 from the germline V gene are SQVTM and ANQGSEA. The CDR3 spells CSVEVADRMFF. The CDR3 DNA follows: TGCAGCGTTGAAGTCGCGGATAGGATGTTTTTT.

This clonotype has a count of ten or more. The genes are TRBV13 and TRBJ2-3; D is possibly TRBD1 (5 bases). V dropped 4 bases and J dropped 2 bases, with 16 bases sitting between them. The CDR3 is made up of 16 amino acids. Germline assignment: CDR1 PRHDT and CDR2 FYEKMQ (reference sequence). The CDR3 spells CASSSSRVINTDTQYF. DNA for the CDR3: TGTGCCAGCAGCTCTTCCAGGGTGATAAACACAGATACGCAGTATTTT.

This clonotype was detected only a few times. The V call is TRBV20-1, the J call TRBJ2-1; 12 bases line up with TRBD2. This CDR3 comprises 14 residues. Germline V CDR1 and CDR2: DFQATT, SNEGSKA (reference sequence). V gave up 6 bases and J gave up 7 bases; unmatched junction bases: 7. The CDR3 here is CSATTSGRFNEQFF. As DNA, the CDR3 is TGCAGTGCAACTACTAGCGGGAGGTTTAATGAGCAGTTCTTC.

This clonotype came up many times. This sequence joins TRBV15 and TRBJ1-6; possible D gene TRBD1, 6 bases. Germline V gene lookup returns CDR1 LNHNV and CDR2 YYDKDF (reference sequence). The CDR3 totals 14 residues. V was pared by 1 base and J by 9 bases, with 10 bases between. CDR3 sequence (DNA): TGTGCCACCAGCAGAGCCAGGGGCTTTTCACCCCTCCACTTT. Protein sequence: CATSRARGFSPLHF.

The rearrangement uses TRBV6-2 or TRBV6-3 and TRBJ1-1, with a possible D match to TRBD1 (6 bases). Trimming cost V 4 bases and J 5 bases, with 11 bases left between them. Germline loops: CDR1 MNHEY, CDR2 SVGEGT. This CDR3 has 13 residues. The CDR3, as DNA: TGTGCCAGCAGTTTACAGGGAGGTACTGAAGCTTTCTTT. Its translation is CASSLQGGTEAFF.

The chain employs TRBV20-1 and TRBJ2-1; D gene ambiguous. This CDR3 is built from 10 residues. Trimming removed 3 bases from V and 10 bases from J, with 7 bases in between. Germline V CDR1 and CDR2: DFQATT, SNEGSKA (reference sequence). The CDR3 region has the DNA TGCAGTGCTAGCGCTGAGGAGCAGTTCTTC. It specifies CSASAEEQFF.

Comments on this clonotype: One base away lies a much larger clone, so this may be a sequencing read error. The gene calls are TRBV27 and TRBJ1-6; no reliable D call. The CDR3 has 15 residues. Per the germline V gene, CDR1 is MNHEY and CDR2 is SMNVEV (reference sequence). V was clipped by 1 base and J by 7 bases, with 11 bases between them. CDR3 DNA sequence: TGTGCCAGCAGTTTATGTCCGGGCGGCAATTCACCCCTCCACTTT. Translation: CASSLCPGGNSPLHF.

The V call is TRBV7-9, the J call TRBJ2-3, with no clear D. With 2 bases removed from V and 0 bases from J, the gap between germline ends came to 6 bases. The CDR3 is 14 amino acids. Germline loops: CDR1 SEHNR, CDR2 FQNEAQ (reference sequence). This CDR3 is CASSLLKSTDTQYF. The CDR3 DNA sequence: TGTGCCAGCAGCTTACTCAAAAGCACAGATACGCAGTATTTT.

This clonotype came up a few times. This chain links TRBV28 with TRBJ2-7, with D possibly matching TRBD1 (6 bases). The CDR3 loop spans 12 amino acids. Germline CDR1 reads MDHEN; CDR2 reads SYDVKM. Trimming removed 5 bases at V and 3 bases at J, with 8 bases between. CDR3 loop: CASSQGYYEQYF. The CDR3 DNA reads TGTGCCAGCAGTCAGGGGTACTACGAGCAGTACTTC.

This clonotype has a count of ten or more. The chain combines TRBV9 with TRBJ2-1, with 12 bases fitting TRBD1. The CDR3 runs to 15 residues. V trimming: 3 bases; J trimming: 4 bases; junction bases outside the gene matches: 2. Germline V gene sequence: CDR1 SGDLS, CDR2 YYNGEE. CDR3 DNA sequence: TGTGCCAGCAGCGCGGGACAGGGGGCTTACAATGAGCAGTTCTTC. Translation gives CASSAGQGAYNEQFF.